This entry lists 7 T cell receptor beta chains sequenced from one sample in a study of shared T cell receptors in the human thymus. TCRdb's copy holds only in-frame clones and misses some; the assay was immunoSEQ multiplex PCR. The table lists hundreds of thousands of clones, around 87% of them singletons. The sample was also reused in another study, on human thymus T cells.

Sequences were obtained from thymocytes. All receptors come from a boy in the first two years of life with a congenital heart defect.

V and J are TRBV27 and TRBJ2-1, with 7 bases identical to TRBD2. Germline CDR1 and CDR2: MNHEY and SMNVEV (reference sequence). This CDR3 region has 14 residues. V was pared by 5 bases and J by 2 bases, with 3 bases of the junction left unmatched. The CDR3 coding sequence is TGTGCCAGCAGTCCCCGGGGGGCCTACAATGAGCAGTTCTTC. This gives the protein CASSPRGAYNEQFF.

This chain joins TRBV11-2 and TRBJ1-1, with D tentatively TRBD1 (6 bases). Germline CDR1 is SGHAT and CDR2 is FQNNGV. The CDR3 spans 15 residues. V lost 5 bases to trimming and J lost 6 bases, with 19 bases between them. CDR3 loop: CASSPRNNRAPEAFF. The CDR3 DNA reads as TGTGCCAGCAGCCCACGCAATAACAGGGCCCCTGAAGCTTTCTTT.

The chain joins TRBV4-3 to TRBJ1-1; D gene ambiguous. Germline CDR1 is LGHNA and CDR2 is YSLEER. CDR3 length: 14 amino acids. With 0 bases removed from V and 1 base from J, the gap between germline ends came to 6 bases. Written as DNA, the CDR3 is TGCGCCAGCAGCCAAGATCCAGAGAACACTGAAGCTTTCTTT. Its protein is CASSQDPENTEAFF.

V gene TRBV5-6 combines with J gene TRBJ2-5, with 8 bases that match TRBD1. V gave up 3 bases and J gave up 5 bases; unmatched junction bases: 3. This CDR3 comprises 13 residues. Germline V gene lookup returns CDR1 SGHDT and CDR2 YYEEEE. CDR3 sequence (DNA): TGTGCCAGCAGCTCCGGACAGGGCGAGACCCAGTACTTC. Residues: CASSSGQGETQYF.

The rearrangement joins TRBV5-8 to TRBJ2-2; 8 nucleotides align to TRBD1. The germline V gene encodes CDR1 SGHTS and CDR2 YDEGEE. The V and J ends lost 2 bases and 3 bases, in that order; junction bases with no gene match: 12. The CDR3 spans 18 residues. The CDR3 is CASSLRKPRGPYTGELFF. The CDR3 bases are TGTGCCAGCAGCTTAAGGAAGCCCAGGGGGCCTTACACCGGGGAGCTGTTTTTT.

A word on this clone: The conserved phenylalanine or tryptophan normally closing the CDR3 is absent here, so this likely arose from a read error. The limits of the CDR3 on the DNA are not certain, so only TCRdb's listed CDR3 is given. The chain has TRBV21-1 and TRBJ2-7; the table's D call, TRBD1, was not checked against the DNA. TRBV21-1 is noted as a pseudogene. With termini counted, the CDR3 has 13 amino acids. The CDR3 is CASSKPSVGKGIL.

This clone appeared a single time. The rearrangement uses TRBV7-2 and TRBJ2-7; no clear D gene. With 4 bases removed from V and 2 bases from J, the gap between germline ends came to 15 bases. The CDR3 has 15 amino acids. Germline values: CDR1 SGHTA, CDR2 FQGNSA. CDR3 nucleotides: TGTGCCAGCAGCTACCCGATATTTCCGGCCTACGAGCAGTACTTC. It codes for CASSYPIFPAYEQYF.